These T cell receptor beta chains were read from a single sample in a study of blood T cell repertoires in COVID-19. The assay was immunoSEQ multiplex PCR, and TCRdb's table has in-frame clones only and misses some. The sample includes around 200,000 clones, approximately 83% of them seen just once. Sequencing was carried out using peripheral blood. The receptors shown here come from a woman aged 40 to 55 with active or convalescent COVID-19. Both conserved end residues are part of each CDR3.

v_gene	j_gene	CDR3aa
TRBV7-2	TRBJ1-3	CASRSQGLGNTIYF
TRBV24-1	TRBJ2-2	CATSDLQGGGGTGELFF
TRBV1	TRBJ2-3	CTSSQEEGLAGYTDTQYF
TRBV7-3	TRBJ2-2	CASTLTGGSNTGELFF
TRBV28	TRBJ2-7	CASRPQGSYEQYF
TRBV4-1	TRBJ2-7	CASSPTGPYEQYF
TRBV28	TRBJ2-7	CASSSSGLRYEQYF
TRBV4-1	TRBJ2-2	CASSQGFGGVTGELFF
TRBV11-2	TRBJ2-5	CASSSSGGAGETQYF
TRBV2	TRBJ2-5	CASDVGGASQTQYF
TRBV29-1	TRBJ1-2	CSVENRDRGVYGYTF
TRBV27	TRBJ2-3	CASSLGTSPDTQYF
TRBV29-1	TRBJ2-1	CSVAVEVDYNEQFF
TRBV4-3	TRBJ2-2	CASSQLTSGERYTGELFF
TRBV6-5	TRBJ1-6	CASSYSNSVNSPLHF
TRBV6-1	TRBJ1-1	CASSEIGGGHTEAFF